This T cell receptor (beta chain) derives from a study of cytomegalovirus exposure and HLA in healthy donors. The PCR ran on 60 Vbeta and 13 Jbeta primers. Clones were read by immunoSEQ multiplex PCR, and TCRdb kept only the in-frame ones, dropping some. The profile shows about 130,000 clones, about 82% of them singletons. About this clone itself: Its antigen remains unknown.

Study conclusions and caveats: Through in vitro validation, three CMV-associated chains were shown to be specific for CMV antigens. Most TCR sequences proved rare, with some public TCRs found in many donors.

The sequence was collected from a boy younger than 18 in good health and CMV-seronegative. Sequencing was performed on PBMCs.

The CDR3, as DNA: TGTGCCAGCCGACCGCCAGCGGGAGAAGATACGCAGTATTTT. It encodes CASRPPAGEDTQYF. The chain uses TRBV2 and TRBJ2-3, with 8 bases matching TRBD2. The V and J ends lost 8 bases and 5 bases, in that order; junction bases with no gene match: 9. This CDR3 is 14 amino acids long. The germline CDR1 and CDR2 sequences are SNHLY and FYNNEI.